These T cell receptor beta chains were read from a single sample in a study of early T cells in non-severe SARS-CoV-2 infection. Via MiXCR, TCRdb re-called the 5' RACE reads, giving one row per CDR3 protein. The repertoire has about 80,000 distinct CDR3 sequences, 9% to 15% of them found once; the top ten carry roughly 16%. The source was whole blood, collected at baseline. The receptors were sampled from an adult who was a healthcare worker with PCR-confirmed SARS-CoV-2 infection or an uninfected control (not recorded which). The donor label of this sample is uncertain. CDR3s include the opening cysteine and the closing phenylalanine or tryptophan. A D gene is named only where the DNA matches it firmly. Clone size is given for some rows only: seen once, a few or many times, or a class if the clone is expanded.

v_gene: TRBV18
d_gene: NA
abundance: few
j_gene: TRBJ2-4
len: 12
CDR3nt: TGTGCCAGCTCAGCCGAAATGGACATTCAGTACTTC
CDR3aa: CASSAEMDIQYF

v_gene: TRBV5-1
d_gene: NA
abundance: many
j_gene: TRBJ2-1
len: 17
CDR3nt: TGCGCCAGCAGCTTGGCCAGGGTGGCATCCAGAGCAAATGAGCAGTTCTTC
CDR3aa: CASSLARVASRANEQFF

v_gene: TRBV11-2
d_gene: TRBD2
abundance: many
j_gene: TRBJ2-1
len: 15
CDR3nt: TGTGCCAGCAGCTGGTTGGGACTAGCGCTAAATGAGCAGTTCTTC
CDR3aa: CASSWLGLALNEQFF

v_gene: TRBV2
d_gene: NA
abundance: many
j_gene: TRBJ1-4
len: 15
CDR3nt: TGTGCCAGCAGTGTACGGGGGGCGGCTAATGAAAAACTGTTTTTT
CDR3aa: CASSVRGAANEKLFF

v_gene: TRBV12-3/TRBV12-4
d_gene: NA
abundance: many
j_gene: TRBJ1-2
len: 14
CDR3nt: TGTGCCAGCAGTTTAGGGGGGGGAGCCGGAGGCTACACCTTC
CDR3aa: CASSLGGGAGGYTF

v_gene: TRBV2
d_gene: NA
abundance: NA
j_gene: TRBJ2-7
len: 14
CDR3nt: TGTGCCAGCAGTGAGGTGACGGGGGCCTACGAGCAGTACTTC
CDR3aa: CASSEVTGAYEQYF

v_gene: TRBV12-3/TRBV12-4
d_gene: NA
abundance: few
j_gene: TRBJ1-5
len: 18
CDR3nt: TGTGCCAGCAGCCAAGATGTTTGGACAGTGGATAGCAATCAGCCCCAGCATTTT
CDR3aa: CASSQDVWTVDSNQPQHF

v_gene: TRBV18
d_gene: NA
abundance: few
j_gene: TRBJ2-7
len: 13
CDR3nt: TGTGCCAGCTCCGTACACCGGGACAACGAGCAGTACTTC
CDR3aa: CASSVHRDNEQYF

v_gene: TRBV11-3
d_gene: NA
abundance: few
j_gene: TRBJ1-4
len: 13
CDR3nt: TGTGCCAGCAGCTTAACGGGTTATGAAAAACTGTTTTTT
CDR3aa: CASSLTGYEKLFF

v_gene: TRBV11-2
d_gene: TRBD1
abundance: many
j_gene: TRBJ1-2
len: 14
CDR3nt: TGTGCCAGCAGCTTAGAGACAGGGAACTATGGCTACACCTTC
CDR3aa: CASSLETGNYGYTF

v_gene: TRBV4-2
d_gene: NA
abundance: many
j_gene: TRBJ2-7
len: 13
CDR3nt: TGTGCCAGCAGCCAAGCCCCGAAGGGCGAGCAGTACTTC
CDR3aa: CASSQAPKGEQYF

v_gene: TRBV12-2
d_gene: NA
abundance: NA
j_gene: TRBJ2-1
len: 16
CDR3nt: TGTGCAAGTCGCCAGAAATCAGGAGGACCAGACAATGAGCAGTTCTTC
CDR3aa: CASRQKSGGPDNEQFF

v_gene: TRBV2
d_gene: TRBD1
abundance: few
j_gene: TRBJ2-3
len: 13
CDR3nt: TGTGCCAGCACCGGACAGGGCCCAGATACGCAGTATTTT
CDR3aa: CASTGQGPDTQYF

v_gene: TRBV11-2
d_gene: TRBD1
abundance: many
j_gene: TRBJ2-7
len: 15
CDR3nt: TGTGCCAGCAGCTTCGGACAGGGGCCTACCTACGAGCAGTACTTC
CDR3aa: CASSFGQGPTYEQYF

v_gene: TRBV24-1
d_gene: TRBD1
abundance: many
j_gene: TRBJ1-4
len: 15
CDR3nt: TGTGCCACCAGTGATCCGGGACAGACTAATGAAAAACTGTTTTTT
CDR3aa: CATSDPGQTNEKLFF

v_gene: TRBV29-1
d_gene: NA
abundance: few
j_gene: TRBJ2-5
len: 13
CDR3nt: TGCAGCGTGCGGGGCTTGGACGGGGAGACCCAGTACTTC
CDR3aa: CSVRGLDGETQYF

v_gene: TRBV9
d_gene: NA
abundance: NA
j_gene: TRBJ1-6
len: 19
CDR3nt: TGTGCCAGCAGCGTTAAGCCTCTGCAGCTGTGCTCCTATAATTCACCCCTCCACTTT
CDR3aa: CASSVKPLQLCSYNSPLHF

v_gene: TRBV14
d_gene: NA
abundance: many
j_gene: TRBJ2-3
len: 15
CDR3nt: TGTGCCAGCAGCGAGGGGGACCTGAGGACAGATACGCAGTATTTT
CDR3aa: CASSEGDLRTDTQYF

v_gene: TRBV18
d_gene: NA
abundance: few
j_gene: TRBJ2-7
len: 16
CDR3nt: TGTGCCAGCTCGCCCCAACACGGGACCGTTTCCTACGAGCAGTACTTC
CDR3aa: CASSPQHGTVSYEQYF

v_gene: TRBV7-2
d_gene: NA
abundance: few
j_gene: TRBJ1-2
len: 14
CDR3nt: TGTGCCAGCAGTCTGGACCGGCAATATTATGGCTACACCTTC
CDR3aa: CASSLDRQYYGYTF

v_gene: TRBV5-1
d_gene: NA
abundance: NA
j_gene: TRBJ2-1
len: 14
CDR3nt: TGCGCCAGCAGCGTAGCTAGCTCCTACAATGAGCAGTTCTTC
CDR3aa: CASSVASSYNEQFF

v_gene: TRBV30
d_gene: TRBD2
abundance: few
j_gene: TRBJ2-7
len: 14
CDR3nt: TGTGCCTGGAGTAGCGGGGCCCTACTATCCGAGCAGTACTTC
CDR3aa: CAWSSGALLSEQYF

v_gene: TRBV2
d_gene: TRBD1
abundance: NA
j_gene: TRBJ1-1
len: 13
CDR3nt: TGTGCCAGCAGTCAAGACAGGGACACTGAAGCTTTCTTT
CDR3aa: CASSQDRDTEAFF

v_gene: TRBV12-3/TRBV12-4
d_gene: TRBD2
abundance: NA
j_gene: TRBJ2-4
len: 18
CDR3nt: TGTGCCAGCAGTTCCCTGACTAGCGGGGGGCGTGAGAGAAACATTCAGTACTTC
CDR3aa: CASSSLTSGGRERNIQYF

v_gene: TRBV6-6
d_gene: NA
abundance: few
j_gene: TRBJ1-1
len: 18
CDR3nt: TGTGCCAGCAGTTACTCGCAAAATTCGGCAGGGAGGAAAACTGAAGCTTTCTTT
CDR3aa: CASSYSQNSAGRKTEAFF

v_gene: TRBV25-1
d_gene: NA
abundance: many
j_gene: TRBJ2-1
len: 10
CDR3nt: TGTGCCAGCAGTGAGGTCAACCGGTTCTTC
CDR3aa: CASSEVNRFF

v_gene: TRBV9
d_gene: TRBD1
abundance: NA
j_gene: TRBJ2-1
len: 15
CDR3nt: TGTGCCAGCAGCGTAGTGGGGACAGGCTACAATGAGCAGTTCTTC
CDR3aa: CASSVVGTGYNEQFF

v_gene: TRBV14
d_gene: TRBD2
abundance: many
j_gene: TRBJ2-1
len: 14
CDR3nt: TGTGCCAGCAGCCAATGGTTGGGGACTAACCCCCCGTTCTTC
CDR3aa: CASSQWLGTNPPFF

v_gene: TRBV7-2
d_gene: TRBD1
abundance: NA
j_gene: TRBJ1-2
len: 17
CDR3nt: TGTGCCAGCAGCCTCGACGCAAACAGGGGGCTGAGCTATGGCTACACCTTC
CDR3aa: CASSLDANRGLSYGYTF